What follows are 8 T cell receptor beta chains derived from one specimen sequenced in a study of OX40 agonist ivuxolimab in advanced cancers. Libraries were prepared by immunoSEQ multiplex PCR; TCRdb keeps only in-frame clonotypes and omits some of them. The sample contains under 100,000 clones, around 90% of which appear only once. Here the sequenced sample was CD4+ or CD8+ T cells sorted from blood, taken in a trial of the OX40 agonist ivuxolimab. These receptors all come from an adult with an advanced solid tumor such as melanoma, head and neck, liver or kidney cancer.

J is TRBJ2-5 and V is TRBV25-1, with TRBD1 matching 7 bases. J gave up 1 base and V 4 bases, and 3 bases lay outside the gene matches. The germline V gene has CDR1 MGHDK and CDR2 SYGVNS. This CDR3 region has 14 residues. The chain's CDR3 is CASSGGQFQETQYF. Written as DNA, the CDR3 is TGTGCCAGCAGTGGGGGACAGTTCCAAGAGACCCAGTACTTC.

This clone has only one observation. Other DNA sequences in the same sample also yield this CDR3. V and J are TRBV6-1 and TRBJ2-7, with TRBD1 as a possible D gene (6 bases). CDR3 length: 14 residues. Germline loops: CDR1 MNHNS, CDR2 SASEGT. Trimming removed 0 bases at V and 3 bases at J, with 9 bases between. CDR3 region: CASSEAGALYEQYF. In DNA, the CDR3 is TGTGCCAGCAGTGAAGCGGGGGCGCTCTACGAGCAGTACTTC.

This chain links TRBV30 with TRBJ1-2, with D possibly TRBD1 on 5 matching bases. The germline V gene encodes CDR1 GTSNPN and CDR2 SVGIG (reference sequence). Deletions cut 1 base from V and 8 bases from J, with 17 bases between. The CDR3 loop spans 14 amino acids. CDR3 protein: CAWSDPGRVLGYTF. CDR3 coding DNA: TGTGCCTGGAGTGACCCTGGCAGGGTGTTGGGCTACACCTTC.

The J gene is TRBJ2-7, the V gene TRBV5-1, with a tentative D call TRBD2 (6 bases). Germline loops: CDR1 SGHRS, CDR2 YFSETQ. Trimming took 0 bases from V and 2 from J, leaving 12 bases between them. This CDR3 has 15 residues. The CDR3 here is CASSLAGTDTYEQYF. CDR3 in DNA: TGCGCCAGCAGCTTGGCCGGGACTGACACCTACGAGCAGTACTTC.

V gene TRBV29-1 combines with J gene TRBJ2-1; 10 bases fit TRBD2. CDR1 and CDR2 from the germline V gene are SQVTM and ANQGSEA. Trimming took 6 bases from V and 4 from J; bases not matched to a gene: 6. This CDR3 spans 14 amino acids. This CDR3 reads CSVDGLADYNEQFF. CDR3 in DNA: TGCAGCGTCGACGGACTAGCGGATTACAATGAGCAGTTCTTC.

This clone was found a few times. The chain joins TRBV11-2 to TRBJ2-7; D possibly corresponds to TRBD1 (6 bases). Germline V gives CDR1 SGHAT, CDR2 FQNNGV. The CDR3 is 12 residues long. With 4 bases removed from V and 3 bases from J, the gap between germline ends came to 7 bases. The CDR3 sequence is CASSSQGYEQYF. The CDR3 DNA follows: TGTGCCAGCAGCTCACAGGGCTACGAGCAGTACTTC.

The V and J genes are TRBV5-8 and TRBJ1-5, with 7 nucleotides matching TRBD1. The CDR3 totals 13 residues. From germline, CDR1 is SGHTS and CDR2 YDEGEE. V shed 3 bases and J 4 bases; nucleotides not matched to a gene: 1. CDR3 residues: CASSWDSNQPQHF. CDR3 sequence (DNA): TGTGCCAGCAGCTGGGACAGTAATCAGCCCCAGCATTTT.

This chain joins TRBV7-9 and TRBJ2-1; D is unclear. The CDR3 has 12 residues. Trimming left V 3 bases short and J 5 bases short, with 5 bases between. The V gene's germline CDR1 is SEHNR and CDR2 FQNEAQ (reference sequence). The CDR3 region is CASSLANNEQFF. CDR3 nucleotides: TGTGCCAGCAGCTTGGCGAACAATGAGCAGTTCTTC.